This TCR beta chain was retrieved from a study of blood T cell repertoires in COVID-19. TCRdb's copy holds only in-frame clones and misses some; the assay was immunoSEQ multiplex PCR. The sample has about 52,000 clones, under 90% seen once. The source of this sequence is an older man with active or convalescent COVID-19. Sample: peripheral blood.

CDR3 region: CASSFRIDNQPQHF. The CDR3 nucleotides are TGTGCCAGCAGTTTCAGGATTGACAATCAGCCCCAGCATTTT. The rearrangement uses TRBV27 and TRBJ1-5; no clear D. The V end was cut by 3 bases, the J end by 3 bases, with 9 bases between. The germline V gene has CDR1 MNHEY and CDR2 SMNVEV (reference sequence). The CDR3 sequence is 14 residues long.